Presented here are 17 T cell receptor beta chains from one specimen sequenced in a study of long-term antiretroviral therapy in people with HIV. At survey level, the immunoSEQ assay was run in its v3.0 version. Using immunoSEQ multiplex PCR, the repertoire was profiled, and TCRdb retains in-frame clones only, with some absent. Here the sample spans 15,000 to 20,000 clones, approximately 91% being singletons. The material sequenced was unsorted PBMCs, taken 0.6 years after starting antiretroviral therapy. The receptor set was obtained from a woman in her thirties or forties with HIV.

The chain is built from TRBV4-1 and TRBJ2-5; D is undetermined. The ends were cut back, 1 base at V and 8 bases at J, with 11 bases in the middle. The germline V gene encodes CDR1 MGHRA and CDR2 YSYEKL. The CDR3 covers 13 residues. The CDR3 DNA sequence: TGCGCCAGCAGCCAAGCGTCGTCAGAAACCCAGTACTTC. Protein sequence: CASSQASSETQYF.

The chain recombines TRBV7-2 with TRBJ1-1; D not resolved. V was cut by 2 bases and J by 0 bases, with 7 bases left in between. The V gene's germline CDR1 is SGHTA and CDR2 FQGNSA. The length of the CDR3 is 14 residues. The DNA for the CDR3 is TGTGCCAGCAGCTTAATGTCGATGAACACTGAAGCTTTCTTT. Its protein product is CASSLMSMNTEAFF.

This clone has a single count. This chain's CDR3 is CASGTGHGELFF. The CDR3 DNA is TGTGCCAGTGGGACCGGTCACGGGGAGCTGTTTTTT. The V gene is TRBV19, the J gene TRBJ2-2, with D perhaps TRBD1 or TRBD2 (5 bases each). CDR3 length: 12 amino acids. V lost 8 bases, J lost 7 bases, and 11 bases lay in between. Germline V gives CDR1 LNHDA, CDR2 SQIVND (reference sequence). Full variable domain (outside the CDR3, taken from reference TRBV19 and TRBJ2-2): DGGITQSPKYLFRKEGQNVTLSCEQNLNHDAMYWYRQDPGQGLRLIYYSQIVNDFQKGDIAEGYSVSREKKESFPLTVTSAQKNPTAFYLCASGTGHGELFFGEGSRLTVL.

The CDR3 nucleotides are TGCGCCAGCAGCGCCGAACAGGACAACTCTGGAAACACCATATATTTT. Protein: CASSAEQDNSGNTIYF. This chain uses TRBV5-1 with TRBJ1-3, with D perhaps matching TRBD1 (5 bases). This CDR3 is 16 amino acids long. V lost 4 bases, J lost 0 bases, and 14 bases lay in between. The germline V gene encodes CDR1 SGHRS and CDR2 YFSETQ.

The genes are TRBV18 and TRBJ1-1, with a possible D match to TRBD1 (6 bases). This CDR3 comprises 13 residues. V lost 6 bases to trimming and J lost 4 bases, with 12 bases between them. The V gene's germline CDR1 is KGHSH and CDR2 LQKENI. The CDR3 is CASSLRGVTEAFF. CDR3 sequence (DNA): TGTGCCAGCTCCCTCAGGGGAGTCACTGAAGCTTTCTTT.

This chain uses TRBV4-1 with TRBJ2-2; 9 bases agree with TRBD1. The CDR3 sequence is 14 residues long. V was clipped by 4 bases and J by 6 bases; unmatched bases: 3. Germline lookup yields CDR1 MGHRA and CDR2 YSYEKL. CDR3 sequence: CASSRQGGSGELFF. The CDR3 DNA reads as TGCGCCAGCAGCCGACAGGGGGGGTCCGGGGAGCTGTTTTTT.

The rearrangement links TRBV5-1 to TRBJ2-7; 10 nucleotides agree with TRBD2. The CDR3 length is 15 residues. Germline lookup yields CDR1 SGHRS and CDR2 YFSETQ. The ends lost 4 bases at V and 2 bases at J; junction bases unmatched: 6. The CDR3 here is CASSTGAGGPYEQYF. The CDR3 DNA sequence: TGCGCCAGCAGCACCGGAGCGGGGGGGCCCTACGAGCAGTACTTC. Supplemented by reference TRBV5-1 and TRBJ2-7, the full variable domain reads KAGVTQTPRYLIKTRGQQVTLSCSPISGHRSVSWYQQTPGQGLQFLFEYFSETQRNKGNFPGRFSGRQFSNSRSEMNVSTLELGDSALYLCASSTGAGGPYEQYFGPGTRLTVT.

The gene calls are TRBV9 and TRBJ2-3; TRBD2 aligns across 7 bases. The CDR3 length is 17 residues. Germline CDR1 is SGDLS and CDR2 is YYNGEE. The J segment lost 2 bases and the V segment lost 1 base, leaving 10 bases of the junction unmatched. The CDR3 nucleotides are TGTGCCAGCAGCGTATACGGGAGCGGGGAGTACACAGATACGCAGTATTTT. Protein sequence: CASSVYGSGEYTDTQYF.

This clone was found once. The chain uses TRBV4-1 and TRBJ1-6; D is uncertain. The V gene lost 3 bases and the J gene lost 8 bases, with 8 bases spanning the gap. The CDR3 totals 13 residues. The germline V gene encodes CDR1 MGHRA and CDR2 YSYEKL. In nucleotides, the CDR3 is TGCGCCAGCAGCCAGCGACTCGATTCACCCCTCCACTTT. It specifies CASSQRLDSPLHF.

The CDR3 DNA sequence: TGTGCCAGCCGCCCACAGACAGGGGGCTCCTACGAGCAGTACTTC. Amino acid sequence: CASRPQTGGSYEQYF. V is TRBV13 and J is TRBJ2-7, with 9 positions matching TRBD1. V shed 8 bases and J 0 bases; nucleotides not matched to a gene: 8. This CDR3 is 15 amino acids long. CDR1 and CDR2 from the germline V gene are PRHDT and FYEKMQ (reference sequence).

This rearrangement joins TRBV5-4 to TRBJ2-2, with TRBD1 matching 10 bases. The V and J ends lost 1 base and 6 bases, in that order; junction bases with no gene match: 6. This CDR3 spans 16 amino acids. Germline assignment: CDR1 SGHNT and CDR2 YYREEE (reference sequence). The CDR3 sequence: CASSLLGQGIAGELFF. CDR3 DNA sequence: TGTGCCAGCAGCTTGTTGGGACAGGGGATCGCCGGGGAGCTGTTTTTT.

This sequence joins TRBV30 and TRBJ1-2, with D uncertain. The CDR3 has 11 amino acids. Germline assignment: CDR1 GTSNPN and CDR2 SVGIG (reference sequence). V lost 7 bases to trimming and J lost 8 bases, with 14 bases between them. The DNA of the CDR3 is TGTGCCTTATCCCCCCCGGGGGGCTACACCTTC. This translates into CALSPPGGYTF.

The chain combines TRBV5-6 with TRBJ1-2, with 7 nucleotides matching TRBD1. Germline CDR1 is SGHDT and CDR2 is YYEEEE. The CDR3 extends over 14 amino acids. After removal of 1 base from V and 7 bases from J, the junction contained 7 bases not matched to a gene. CDR3 bases: TGTGCCAGCAGCTTGTGGGCAGGGGGTGCTGGCTACACCTTC. Protein: CASSLWAGGAGYTF.

The V call is TRBV11-2, the J call TRBJ1-2; D might be TRBD1 (5 bases). The ends were cut back, 1 base at V and 5 bases at J, with 14 bases in the middle. This CDR3 is 15 amino acids long. Per germline, CDR1 SGHAT and CDR2 FQNNGV. The CDR3 DNA reads TGTGCCAGCAGCTTAGCCCCAGGGTATAGATATGGCTACACCTTC. It translates to CASSLAPGYRYGYTF. The complete variable domain, with remaining parts taken from reference TRBV11-2 and TRBJ1-2, reads EAGVAQSPRYKIIEKRQSVAFWCNPISGHATLYWYQQILGQGPKLLIQFQNNGVVDDSQLPKDRFSAERLKGVDSTLKIQPAKLEDSAVYLCASSLAPGYRYGYTFGSGTRLTVV.

V and J are TRBV25-1 and TRBJ1-1; D possibly corresponds to TRBD1 (5 bases). Germline CDR1 reads MGHDK; CDR2 reads SYGVNS. Trimming shortened V by 2 bases and J by 0 bases, and 7 bases separated the two germline ends. The CDR3 loop spans 14 amino acids. CDR3 bases: TGTGCCAGCAGTGAAAACAGGATGAACACTGAAGCTTTCTTT. This gives the protein CASSENRMNTEAFF.

The chain links TRBV7-8 to TRBJ1-2; D gene unclear. Trimming left V 1 base short and J 8 bases short, with 14 bases between. Germline V gene data show CDR1 as SGHVS and CDR2 as FQNEAQ. This CDR3 comprises 14 residues. CDR3 DNA sequence: TGTGCCAGCAGCTTAGTGATGCACGGGGAAGGCTACACCTTC. Translation gives CASSLVMHGEGYTF.

The J gene is TRBJ2-1, the V gene TRBV5-1, with 12 nucleotides matching TRBD2. Trimming took 3 bases from V and 6 from J; bases not matched to a gene: 7. Germline V gene lookup returns CDR1 SGHRS and CDR2 YFSETQ. This CDR3 region has 16 residues. CDR3 sequence reads: CASSYRTSGVGNEQFF. CDR3 DNA: TGCGCCAGCAGCTATCGGACTAGCGGGGTAGGCAATGAGCAGTTCTTC.